These 14 T cell receptor beta chains originate from one sample sequenced in a study of cytomegalovirus exposure and HLA in healthy donors. The PCR employed 60 Vbeta primers together with 13 Jbeta primers. Sequenced by immunoSEQ multiplex PCR; TCRdb stores in-frame clones only, minus some. The sample lists approximately 83,000 clones; more than 70% were seen once. Material for sequencing was PBMCs. These receptors came from a man in his late teens or twenties in good health and CMV-seronegative.

The sample holds a few counts of this clone. The chain is built from TRBV19 and TRBJ2-1, with D uncertain. Germline CDR1 LNHDA, CDR2 SQIVND (reference sequence). The CDR3 contains 13 residues. V lost 4 bases and J 3 bases, leaving 7 bases between the germline ends. The chain's CDR3 is CASSTSGYNEQFF. The CDR3 bases are TGTGCCAGTAGTACCTCAGGCTACAATGAGCAGTTCTTC.

This clone has only a few counts. CDR3 residues: CASSADPSGGSYEQYF. The CDR3, as DNA: TGTGCCAGCAGCGCAGATCCTAGCGGGGGGTCCTACGAGCAGTACTTC. The chain carries TRBV7-6 and TRBJ2-7, with 11 bases aligning to TRBD2. Germline V gene sequence: CDR1 SGHVS, CDR2 FNYEAQ. CDR3 size: 16 residues. The J segment lost 1 base and the V segment lost 5 bases, leaving 7 bases of the junction unmatched.

This clone has a single count. The chain employs TRBV13 and TRBJ2-5; 7 bases are shared with TRBD2. Germline assignment: CDR1 PRHDT and CDR2 FYEKMQ (reference sequence). The ends lost 5 bases at V and 1 base at J; junction bases unmatched: 7. This CDR3 contains 15 residues. Written as DNA, the CDR3 is TGTGCCAGCAGCGGGGGGGGACGGGGCCAAGAGACCCAGTACTTC. As protein: CASSGGGRGQETQYF.

This clone was detected a few times. The chain carries TRBV19 and TRBJ1-1, with D tentatively TRBD1 (6 bases). V lost 1 base and J 2 bases, leaving 11 bases between the germline ends. Germline CDR1 and CDR2: LNHDA and SQIVND (reference sequence). CDR3 length: 15 residues. The CDR3 sequence: CASSIVGGTNTEAFF. Written as DNA, the CDR3 is TGTGCCAGTAGTATAGTTGGGGGCACAAACACTGAAGCTTTCTTT. The whole variable domain, remainder taken from reference TRBV19 and TRBJ1-1, is DGGITQSPKYLFRKEGQNVTLSCEQNLNHDAMYWYRQDPGQGLRLIYYSQIVNDFQKGDIAEGYSVSREKKESFPLTVTSAQKNPTAFYLCASSIVGGTNTEAFFGQGTRLTVV.

The J gene is TRBJ1-2, the V gene TRBV7-9; 7 bases match TRBD1. V lost 7 bases to trimming and J lost 0 bases; unmatched junction nucleotides: 11. Germline-derived CDR1 and CDR2 are SEHNR and FQNEAQ (reference sequence). This CDR3 spans 16 amino acids. CDR3 residues: CASTVGGGPANYGYTF. CDR3 sequence (DNA): TGTGCCAGCACCGTCGGAGGGGGCCCTGCTAACTATGGCTACACCTTC.

Comments on this clone: The junction differs from germline at one of its ends, possibly a read error. The rearrangement uses TRBV7-9 and TRBJ2-7, with 12 bases fitting TRBD2. The CDR3 covers 14 residues. Germline V gives CDR1 SEHNR, CDR2 FQNEAQ (reference sequence). CDR3 protein: CSSSFLAGGDEQYF. In DNA, the CDR3 is TGTTCCAGCAGCTTCCTAGCGGGGGGGGATGAGCAGTACTTC.

The chain links TRBV7-9 to TRBJ2-7; possibly TRBD1 for D (6 bases). The CDR3 covers 14 residues. Trimming took 4 bases from V and 3 from J, leaving 13 bases between them. Germline V gene data show CDR1 as SEHNR and CDR2 as FQNEAQ (reference sequence). CDR3 loop: CASSYPGHNYEQYF. Here the CDR3 DNA reads TGTGCCAGCAGCTACCCGGGACACAACTACGAGCAGTACTTC.

The genes are TRBV9 and TRBJ2-7, with D possibly TRBD2 on 5 matching bases. The CDR3 contains 14 residues. Per the germline V gene, CDR1 is SGDLS and CDR2 is YYNGEE. V dropped 4 bases and J dropped 2 bases, with 13 bases sitting between them. The CDR3 sequence: CASSKGGPPYEQYF. The CDR3 DNA sequence: TGTGCCAGCAGCAAGGGCGGGCCTCCCTACGAGCAGTACTTC.

Comments on this clone: The junction does not match germline at one end; this may be a read error. This chain joins TRBV7-9 and TRBJ2-5, with D perhaps TRBD2 (6 bases). Germline assignment: CDR1 SEHNR and CDR2 FQNEAQ (reference sequence). The CDR3 runs to 15 residues. The CDR3 spells CSSSLIRGGEETQYF. DNA of the CDR3: TGTTCCAGCAGCTTAATTCGGGGCGGGGAAGAGACCCAGTACTTC.

The rearrangement uses TRBV25-1 and TRBJ1-6; 7 nucleotides line up with TRBD1. CDR3 size: 14 residues. The trim removed 8 bases at V and 9 bases at J, leaving 10 bases unmatched. Germline CDR1 is MGHDK and CDR2 is SYGVNS. CDR3 coding DNA: TGTGCCAGCGGTAACAGGGGTAGTTCTTCACCCCTCCACTTT. Translating gives CASGNRGSSSPLHF.

This clone was observed a handful of times. The gene calls are TRBV5-1 and TRBJ2-7, with D maybe TRBD1 (6 bases). Germline CDR1 SGHRS, CDR2 YFSETQ. CDR3 length: 14 amino acids. V was pared by 4 bases and J by 3 bases, with 14 bases between. The CDR3 region has the DNA TGCGCCAGCAGCCCCGGACAGTCCTTCTACGAGCAGTACTTC. Translated: CASSPGQSFYEQYF.

The CDR3 loop is CASSPGATNEKLFF. The CDR3 DNA reads TGTGCCAGCTCACCAGGAGCAACTAATGAAAAACTGTTTTTT. The chain employs TRBV18 and TRBJ1-4; D gene ambiguous. Germline V gene lookup returns CDR1 KGHSH and CDR2 LQKENI. V lost 2 bases and J lost 0, with 4 bases in between. The CDR3 spans 14 residues. Variable domain in full (rest from reference TRBV18 and TRBJ1-4): NAGVMQNPRHLVRRRGQEARLRCSPMKGHSHVYWYRQLPEEGLKFMVYLQKENIIDESGMPKERFSAEFPKEGPSILRIQQVVRGDSAAYFCASSPGATNEKLFFGSGTQLSVL.

The rearrangement joins TRBV5-4 to TRBJ2-7; D gene ambiguous. V lost 1 base, J lost 0 bases, and 8 bases lay in between. This CDR3 has 14 amino acids. Germline lookup yields CDR1 SGHNT and CDR2 YYREEE (reference sequence). The CDR3 coding sequence is TGTGCCAGCAGCTTGCCGTCTAGCTCCTACGAGCAGTACTTC. Translation gives CASSLPSSSYEQYF.

V usage is TRBV7-2 and J usage is TRBJ2-7; TRBD1 is a possible D gene (6 bases). This CDR3 comprises 14 residues. Germline CDR1 reads SGHTA; CDR2 reads FQGNSA. Between the trimmed V and J ends, which lost 5 bases and 6 bases, there was a span of 17 bases. CDR3 region: CASSLSLTGLEQYF. For the CDR3, the DNA is TGTGCCAGCAGCCTCTCGTTAACAGGGCTCGAGCAGTACTTC.